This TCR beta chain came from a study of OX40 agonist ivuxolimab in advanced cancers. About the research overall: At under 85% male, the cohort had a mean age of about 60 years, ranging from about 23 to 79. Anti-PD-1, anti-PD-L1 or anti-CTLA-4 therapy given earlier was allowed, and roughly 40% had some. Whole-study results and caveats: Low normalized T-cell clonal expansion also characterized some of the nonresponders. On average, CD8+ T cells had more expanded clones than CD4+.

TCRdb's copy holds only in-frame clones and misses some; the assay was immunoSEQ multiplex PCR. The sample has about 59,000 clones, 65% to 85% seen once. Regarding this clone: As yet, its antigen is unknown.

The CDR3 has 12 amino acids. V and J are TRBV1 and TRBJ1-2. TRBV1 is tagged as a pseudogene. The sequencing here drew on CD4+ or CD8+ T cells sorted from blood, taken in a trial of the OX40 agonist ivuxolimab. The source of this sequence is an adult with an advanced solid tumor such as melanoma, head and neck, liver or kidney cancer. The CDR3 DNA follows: TGCACCAGCAGCCGGGGCACTGGGAGGTACACCTTC. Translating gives CTSSRGTGRYTF.